This TCR beta chain is drawn from a study of T cell responses to AZD1222 COVID-19 vaccine (dated by TCRdb to the early 2020s). At the level of the whole study: A total of over 230 trial participants underwent TCR sequencing, of whom 200 to 220 had received two doses of AZD1222 and roughly 26 had received two doses of the MenACWY control vaccine. Trial participants were enrolled by age into 18-55, 56-69 and 70-plus year subgroups, with around 150, 28 and 57 TCR-sequenced participants respectively.

This clone was detected only a few times. The antigen this receptor binds is unknown. One base away there is no much larger clone; base qualities are not given. The CDR3 has 14 amino acids, counting the end cysteine and phenylalanine. Just the 42-base CDR3 DNA is kept, in frame starting at base 1. CDR1 and CDR2, looked up from the germline V gene (reference sequence), are LGHDT and YNNKEL. V is shortened by 4 bases, J by 7 bases, and the region joining them spans 16 bases. The CDR3 regions of human TCRbeta chains were subjected to immunosequencing. Concerning the study's data processing: Repertoire TCRs were checked for matches against a reference library of SARS-CoV-2-specific TCRs that had been generated using the MIRA antigen-specificity platform. Breadth meant the fraction of unique TCRs that were SARS-CoV-2-associated, whereas depth meant the fraction of total T cells that were SARS-CoV-2-associated. Using the MIRA data, each spike-specific TCR was mapped to the spike region that the TCR reacts to and placed in a CD4 or CD8 class. Log10-transformed breadth and depth values were compared by one-way ANOVA with Sidak's multiple comparisons tests. Imported from immuneACCESS, the table was reduced by TCRdb to in-frame sequences with V and J called. These copies leave out some clones; in studies compared against another copy, an unresolved V gene accounts for under half, and the cause of the remainder is not known. Clonal size and the V and J genes are those of that table, whereas D and trimming came from the DNA. Within this sample are 150,000 or so clones, with about nine tenths of them counted one time only. The ten largest account for more than 3.5% of the sample.

Study-wide findings and limitations: After two AZD1222 doses, both the breadth and the depth of spike-specific TCRs were significantly higher than at day 0 and than in MenACWY recipients. No day 14 peak-response samples were available, so repertoires were characterized only after the peak T cell response. The whole spike protein was spanned by vaccine-associated CD4 TCRs, and dominant responses were seen in regions 160-218 and 743-854. Participants were mostly white British, with more females than males. The authors suggested clonal diversity may have been underestimated. Reportedly, close to half of the unique spike-specific TCRs recognized epitopes lying outside the regions that are mutated in the B.1.351 and B.1.1.7 variants. In the small 56-69-year group, the increase in depth fell short of significance, most likely because of low power. Conclusions about previously exposed vaccinees were limited because only a handful of AZD1222 recipients were SARS-CoV-2 seropositive at baseline.

The sample's time point, from its label and the paper: about 28 days (+/-7) after the second vaccine dose. This specimen's treatment or condition label, interpreted: meningococcal conjugate vaccine given as trial control. The vaccinee samples were drawn from two UK trials, COV001 and COV002, one of which was a single-blind randomized controlled phase 2/3 trial testing AZD1222 (ChAdOx1 nCoV-19) in healthy adults. For TCRbeta chain sequencing, PBMC samples from trial participants were taken at day 0 and at day 28 after the second dose. The starting material was peripheral blood, obtained 28 days after the second dose of the MenACWY control vaccine. This receptor was obtained from an adult who received the MenACWY meningococcal vaccine as a control. The chain couples TRBV3-1 (or the pseudogene TRBV3-2) to TRBJ1-2; a confident D gene designation cannot be given. The nucleotide sequence is TGTGCCAGCAGCCCCTCCCGGGCTGCTGGTGGCTACACCTTC. Translated, it reads CASSPSRAAGGYTF.